The T cell receptor (beta chain) described here comes from a study of T cells in localized non-small cell lung cancer. V was clipped by 3 bases and J by 1 base; unmatched bases: 10. Germline lookup yields CDR1 WNHNN and CDR2 SYGVQD (reference sequence). The CDR3 spans 17 residues. Overall study results and limits: The greatest T cell clonality was found in uninvolved adjacent lung (higher than in tumor). Because only a single region of the tumor was sequenced, heterogeneity remains possible. Paired adjacent lung recovered a median roughly 56 of the top 100 tumor clones.

To note about this clone: What it binds is unknown.

Profiling relied on immunoSEQ multiplex PCR, and the TCRdb table lists in-frame clones only, not all of them. The sample consists of 130,000 or so clones, 70% to 90% of them appearing once. This TCR was sampled from a female donor of 60 years or more with stage I lung adenocarcinoma. The sample was peripheral blood, taken before any cancer treatment. The chain is built from TRBV10-1 and TRBJ2-7; 9 bases match TRBD1. CDR3 sequence: CASSDNVIGTGSYEQYF. In DNA, the CDR3 is TGCGCCAGCAGTGACAACGTGATAGGGACAGGGTCCTACGAGCAGTACTTC.